This TCR beta chain came from a study of identical twins. On this clonotype: The target antigen is unknown.

TCRdb processed the 5' RACE reads anew with MiXCR; each CDR3 protein has one entry. The data contain roughly 1.6 million distinct CDR3 sequences, 25% to 35% of them singletons. Germline CDR1 is SGHRS and CDR2 is YFSETQ. The ends were cut back, 4 bases at V and 8 bases at J, with 8 bases in the middle. This CDR3 contains 11 residues. Findings of the study overall: A cross-sectional statistical analysis, not follow-up of the same donors, supported the conclusions. The abundant beta clonotypes from cord blood had fewer insertions, and memory repertoires had none of this.

The source is a newborn girl in good health. Sequencing was carried out using cord blood. The genes are TRBV5-1 and TRBJ2-3; no clear D gene. The CDR3 DNA follows: TGCGCCAGCAGCGACGTAGGTACGCAGTATTTT. Its protein is CASSDVGTQYF.